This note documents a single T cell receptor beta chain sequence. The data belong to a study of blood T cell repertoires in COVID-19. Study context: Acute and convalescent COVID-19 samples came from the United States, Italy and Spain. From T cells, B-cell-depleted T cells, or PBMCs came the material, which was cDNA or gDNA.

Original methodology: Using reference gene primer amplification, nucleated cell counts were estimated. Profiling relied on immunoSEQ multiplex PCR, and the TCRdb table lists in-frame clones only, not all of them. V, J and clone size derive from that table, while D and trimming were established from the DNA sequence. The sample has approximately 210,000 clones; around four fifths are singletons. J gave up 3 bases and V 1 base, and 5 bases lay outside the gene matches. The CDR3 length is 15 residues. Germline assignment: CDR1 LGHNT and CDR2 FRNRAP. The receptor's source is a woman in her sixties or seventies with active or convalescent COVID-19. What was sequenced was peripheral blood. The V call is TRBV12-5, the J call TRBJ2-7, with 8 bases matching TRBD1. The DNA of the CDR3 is TGTGCTAGTGGTTTGGCTCCGGGACAGGACTACGAGCAGTACTTC. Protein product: CASGLAPGQDYEQYF.